The entry that follows covers one T cell receptor beta chain sequence. The CDR3 is made up of 10 amino acids. Germline CDR1 is MGHDK and CDR2 is SYGVNS. The ends were cut back, 5 bases at V and 7 bases at J, with 5 bases in the middle. This entry belongs to a study of control samples from healthy donors and cancer patients. The assay was immunoSEQ multiplex PCR, and TCRdb's table has in-frame clones only and misses some. The data contain about 120,000 clones, 88% of them singletons. V gene TRBV25-1 combines with J gene TRBJ2-5, with D maybe TRBD2 (5 bases). The source of this sequence is a man aged 35-49 years in good health. Material: blood. The CDR3 nucleotides read TGTGCCAGCAGTCGGGGGACCCAGTACTTC. Protein: CASSRGTQYF. The entire variable domain, with the rest obtained from reference TRBV25-1 and TRBJ2-5, is as follows: EADIYQTPRYLVIGTGKKITLECSQTMGHDKMYWYQQDPGMELHLIHYSYGVNSTEKGDLSSESTVSRIRTEHFPLTLESARPSHTSQYLCASSRGTQYFGPGTRLLVL.